The 29 T cell receptor beta chains given below trace back to one sample, sequenced in a study of T cell repertoires in cytomegalovirus infection. No antigen is known for these receptors. TCRdb reanalysed the reads using MiXCR and keeps one entry per CDR3 protein. Here the sample spans roughly 90,000 distinct CDR3 sequences, 20% to 30% being singletons. The sequencing used CD8+ T cells from cultured PBMCs, collected from culture after CMV antigen stimulation. The origin of the receptors is a human donor in good health (CMV status not recorded). Some clones in this sample may be carry-over from other donors' samples.

There are a few counts of this clonotype. The rearrangement links TRBV5-1 to TRBJ2-7; D gene ambiguous. The CDR3 loop spans 14 amino acids. The germline V and J ends were trimmed by 3 bases and 6 bases, with 16 bases remaining between them. In germline, CDR1 is SGHRS, CDR2 YFSETQ. The chain's CDR3 is CASSWRESLGEQYF. The CDR3 coding sequence is TGCGCCAGCAGCTGGAGAGAGAGTTTGGGCGAGCAGTACTTC.

This clonotype was counted a few times. The chain carries TRBV28 and TRBJ2-7; D unresolved. From germline, CDR1 is MDHEN and CDR2 SYDVKM. The CDR3 runs to 13 residues. V shed 8 bases and J shed 3 bases, with 14 bases lying between them. The CDR3 is CASSRPQVYEQYF. The DNA of the CDR3 is TGTGCCAGCTCCCGCCCTCAAGTCTACGAGCAGTACTTC.

The chain employs TRBV12-3 or TRBV12-4 and TRBJ2-1, with 9 positions matching TRBD2. CDR3 size: 13 residues. V lost 7 bases, J lost 8 bases, and 6 bases stayed unmatched. CDR3 in amino acids: CASTSGTSYEQFF. The CDR3 bases are TGTGCCAGCACCTCGGGGACTAGCTATGAGCAGTTCTTC.

This clonotype came up a few times. CDR3 coding DNA: TGTGCCAGGGGGACAGGGGACGTCTCTGGGGCCAACGTCCTGACTTTC. Translating it yields CARGTGDVSGANVLTF. The chain recombines TRBV2 with TRBJ2-6; 10 bases agree with TRBD1. This CDR3 comprises 16 residues. CDR1 is SNHLY, CDR2 FYNNEI, per germline. Losses at the gene ends were 9 bases for V and 0 bases for J; bases not matched to a gene: 5.

The V and J genes are TRBV20-1 and TRBJ2-1; maybe TRBD1 (6 bases). The V and J ends lost 0 bases and 4 bases respectively, with 22 bases between them. CDR1 is DFQATT and CDR2 is SNEGSKA in the germline V gene (reference sequence). This CDR3 is 18 amino acids long. This CDR3 reads CSARDVVGGGLTYNEQFF. CDR3 bases: TGCAGTGCTAGAGACGTGGTAGGTGGGGGCCTTACTTACAATGAGCAGTTCTTC.

Note on this clonotype: Relative to the germline gene, one junction end is altered; a read error may explain this. This rearrangement joins TRBV7-6 to TRBJ2-7, with 10 nucleotides matching TRBD1. Germline V gives CDR1 SGHVS, CDR2 FNYEAQ. The CDR3 covers 15 residues. This CDR3 reads CVSSKGQGGSYEQYF. The CDR3 DNA follows: TGTGTCAGCAGCAAAGGACAGGGGGGCTCCTACGAGCAGTACTTC.

This clonotype was seen a handful of times. This chain links TRBV6-2 or TRBV6-3 with TRBJ1-1; D not certain. This CDR3 has 13 residues. V was shortened by 1 base and J by 2 bases, with 5 bases between the two germline ends. The germline gives CDR1 MNHEY, CDR2 SVGEGT. In DNA form, the CDR3 reads TGTGCCAGCAGTTACTGGGGTAACACTGAAGCTTTCTTT. This codes for CASSYWGNTEAFF.

In this sample, this clonotype turned up a few times. The chain couples TRBV6-1 to TRBJ2-5; 7 bases agree with TRBD1. Trimming removed 8 bases from V and 2 bases from J; junction bases left unmatched: 11. Germline V gene sequence: CDR1 MNHNS, CDR2 SASEGT. This CDR3 contains 15 residues. The CDR3 DNA is TGTGCCAGCCAGCCCGGACAGGCGTCACAAGAGACCCAGTACTTC. As protein: CASQPGQASQETQYF.

V gene TRBV20-1 combines with J gene TRBJ1-6; D is unresolved. V lost 0 bases and J lost 2, with 11 bases in between. The CDR3 contains 16 residues. CDR1 and CDR2 from the germline V gene are DFQATT and SNEGSKA (reference sequence). Here the CDR3 reads CSARDRKGPYNSPLHF. The CDR3 DNA follows: TGCAGTGCTAGAGATAGGAAGGGCCCCTATAATTCACCCCTCCACTTT.

This clonotype showed up just once. V gene TRBV28 combines with J gene TRBJ2-7; D is possibly TRBD1 (5 bases). The CDR3 totals 13 residues. Trimming stripped 3 bases from V and 4 bases from J, with 10 bases between. CDR1 and CDR2 from the germline V gene are MDHEN and SYDVKM. CDR3 loop: CASSFGRAYEQYF. CDR3 coding DNA: TGTGCCAGCAGTTTTGGCAGGGCTTACGAGCAGTACTTC.

CDR3 residues: CASSLSNYGYTF. The CDR3 DNA sequence: TGTGCCAGCAGTTTATCGAACTATGGCTACACCTTC. J is TRBJ1-2 and V is TRBV27; unclear D gene. V was shortened by 0 bases and J by 2 bases, with 1 base between the two germline ends. Germline values: CDR1 MNHEY, CDR2 SMNVEV (reference sequence). The CDR3 extends over 12 amino acids.

This clonotype was seen only a few times. The chain has TRBV12-3 or TRBV12-4 and TRBJ2-5; TRBD1 matches 8 bases. The V and J ends lost 3 bases and 5 bases, in that order; junction bases with no gene match: 17. The CDR3 contains 18 residues. CDR3 residues: CASSLFYPPRTGQETQYF. For the CDR3, the DNA is TGTGCCAGCAGTTTGTTTTATCCCCCACGGACAGGGCAGGAGACCCAGTACTTC.

This clonotype has ten or more counts. The chain carries TRBV28 and TRBJ2-5; 7 bases are a match to TRBD2. The length of the CDR3 is 17 residues. V shed 2 bases, J shed 3 bases, and the junction held 12 bases outside the gene matches. Looked up from germline, CDR1 is MDHEN and CDR2 is SYDVKM. The CDR3 loop is CASSLPSNLAVEETQYF. The CDR3 coding sequence is TGTGCCAGCAGTTTACCTTCTAATCTAGCGGTGGAAGAGACCCAGTACTTC.

This clonotype was found many times. This chain joins TRBV12-3 or TRBV12-4 and TRBJ2-2; a weak D match, TRBD2 (5 bases). The CDR3 totals 17 residues. The ends were cut back, 3 bases at V and 0 bases at J, with 14 bases in the middle. CDR3 residues: CASSLGRGGPNTGELFF. The CDR3 nucleotides read TGTGCCAGCAGTTTGGGTCGTGGAGGCCCGAACACCGGGGAGCTGTTTTTT.

This clonotype was found a few times. The chain uses TRBV10-3 and TRBJ2-1; TRBD2 is a possible D gene (5 bases). V shed 6 bases and J shed 7 bases, with 19 bases lying between them. The germline V gene has CDR1 ENHRY and CDR2 SYGVKD. The CDR3 covers 15 residues. The CDR3 protein is CAIRTGNPASNEQFF. The DNA for the CDR3 is TGTGCCATCAGGACGGGGAATCCAGCCTCGAATGAGCAGTTCTTC.

This clonotype was counted between two and nine times. The CDR3 sequence: CASSYLRGGSYEQYF. The CDR3 DNA reads as TGTGCCAGCAGTTACCTTCGAGGAGGGTCCTACGAGCAGTACTTC. The chain joins TRBV6-2 or TRBV6-3 to TRBJ2-7; a possible D gene is TRBD2 (6 bases). Trimming cost V 2 bases and J 1 base, with 12 bases left between them. Germline V gene sequence: CDR1 MNHEY, CDR2 SVGEGT. CDR3 size: 15 residues.

This clonotype was observed a few times. The chain is built from TRBV20-1 and TRBJ2-7; 7 bases map to TRBD1. V lost 6 bases, J lost 1 base, and 3 bases stayed unmatched. The CDR3 covers 12 residues. Germline V gene data show CDR1 as DFQATT and CDR2 as SNEGSKA (reference sequence). The CDR3 loop reads CSASGGSYEQYF. The DNA for the CDR3 is TGCAGTGCGTCAGGGGGTTCCTACGAGCAGTACTTC.

This clonotype was picked up a small number of times. The chain joins TRBV29-1 to TRBJ2-7; 13 nucleotides match TRBD2. V shed 6 bases, J shed 3 bases, and the junction held 2 bases outside the gene matches. Germline CDR1 is SQVTM and CDR2 is ANQGSEA. The CDR3 has 13 residues. The chain's CDR3 is CSVGLAGVYEQYF. In DNA form, the CDR3 reads TGCAGCGTCGGACTAGCGGGGGTCTACGAGCAGTACTTC.

This clonotype showed up just a few times. CDR3 sequence: CAQEGGRGHEQFF. The CDR3 DNA reads TGTGCCCAAGAGGGGGGTCGAGGCCATGAGCAGTTCTTC. The chain joins TRBV30 to TRBJ2-1; possibly TRBD1 or TRBD2 for D (6 bases each). V was cut by 8 bases and J by 8 bases, with 19 bases left in between. The germline V gene has CDR1 GTSNPN and CDR2 SVGIG (reference sequence). This CDR3 has 13 residues. Full variable domain (rest looked up from reference TRBV30 and TRBJ2-1): SQTIHQWPATLVQPVGSPLSLECTVEGTSNPNLYWYRQAAGRGLQLLFYSVGIGQISSEVPQNLSASRPQDRQFILSSKKLLLSDSGFYLCAQEGGRGHEQFFGPGTRLTVL.

In its sample, this clonotype was seen a few times. The chain is built from TRBV28 and TRBJ2-7; 7 bases align to TRBD1. In germline, CDR1 is MDHEN, CDR2 SYDVKM. J lost 3 bases, V lost 3 bases, and 5 bases had no gene match. The CDR3 has 14 amino acids. The CDR3 region has the DNA TGTGCCAGCAGTTTCAGGGGGATTAACTACGAGCAGTACTTC. Protein product: CASSFRGINYEQYF.

The chain employs TRBV30 and TRBJ2-7, with a possible D match to TRBD1 (5 bases). Germline V gene lookup returns CDR1 GTSNPN and CDR2 SVGIG (reference sequence). Trimming took 4 bases from V and 2 from J, leaving 9 bases between them. This CDR3 spans 12 amino acids. CDR3 DNA sequence: TGTGCCTGGAAGCAGGGCACCTACGAGCAGTACTTC. It specifies CAWKQGTYEQYF.

This sequence joins TRBV7-9 and TRBJ1-1; D remains ambiguous. The CDR3 has 13 amino acids. Germline-derived CDR1 and CDR2 are SEHNR and FQNEAQ (reference sequence). V was shortened by 5 bases and J by 1 base, with 8 bases between the two germline ends. For the CDR3, the DNA is TGTGCCAGCAGCGCCAAAAAGAACACTGAAGCTTTCTTT. Encoded protein: CASSAKKNTEAFF.

This clonotype was seen a few times. The V call is TRBV4-1, the J call TRBJ1-2; TRBD1 might be the D (5 bases). The CDR3 loop spans 14 amino acids. V was trimmed by 0 bases and J by 4 bases, leaving 9 bases between them. CDR1 is MGHRA and CDR2 is YSYEKL in the germline V gene. This CDR3 reads CASSQDGGGYGYTF. For the CDR3, the DNA is TGCGCCAGCAGCCAAGATGGGGGGGGCTATGGCTACACCTTC.

This clonotype showed up just a few times. The V gene is TRBV28, the J gene TRBJ2-1; 8 bases match TRBD1. The trim removed 3 bases at V and 5 bases at J, leaving 3 bases unmatched. This CDR3 is 14 amino acids long. Germline lookup yields CDR1 MDHEN and CDR2 SYDVKM. The CDR3 DNA is TGTGCCAGCAGTTTCCTGACAGGGGACAATGAGCAGTTCTTC. The encoded protein is CASSFLTGDNEQFF.

Ten or more counts support this clonotype. The chain couples TRBV10-2 to TRBJ2-1, with 12 bases identical to TRBD2. The CDR3 covers 15 residues. Germline V gene sequence: CDR1 WSHSY, CDR2 SAAADI. The V and J ends lost 2 bases and 8 bases, in that order; junction bases with no gene match: 4. The CDR3 loop is CASSEGGLAGDEQFF. In DNA form, the CDR3 reads TGCGCCAGCAGTGAGGGGGGACTAGCGGGTGATGAGCAGTTCTTC.

This clonotype was seen a handful of times. V and J are TRBV7-9 and TRBJ1-2, with 7 bases aligning to TRBD1. In germline, CDR1 is SEHNR, CDR2 FQNEAQ (reference sequence). The CDR3 is 14 residues long. The J segment lost 8 bases and the V segment lost 4 bases, leaving 10 bases of the junction unmatched. In DNA, the CDR3 is TGTGCCAGCAGCTCTGAAAACAGGGGTAGGGGCTACACCTTC. Its protein is CASSSENRGRGYTF.

Written as DNA, the CDR3 is TGTGCCAGCAGCGTAGCTAAGGACAGTCCGACGGACTATGGCTACACCTTC. Translation gives CASSVAKDSPTDYGYTF. J is TRBJ1-2 and V is TRBV9; D is perhaps TRBD1 (6 bases). The V end lost 0 bases, the J end lost 3 bases, and 18 bases lay between the germline ends. The germline V gene encodes CDR1 SGDLS and CDR2 YYNGEE. The CDR3 length is 17 residues.

The chain has TRBV5-4 and TRBJ1-1; D remains unclear. Germline lookup yields CDR1 SGHNT and CDR2 YYREEE (reference sequence). There are 15 residues in the CDR3. V was clipped by 0 bases and J by 5 bases, with 14 bases between them. CDR3 sequence (DNA): TGTGCCAGCAGCTTGGCCACCTCCATGGAGACTGAAGCTTTCTTT. Its protein product is CASSLATSMETEAFF.

This clonotype was seen a few times. The chain uses TRBV5-6 and TRBJ2-7; possibly TRBD1 or TRBD2 for D (5 bases each). Trimming left V 2 bases short and J 7 bases short, with 13 bases between. The CDR3 has 13 amino acids. CDR1 and CDR2 from the germline V gene are SGHDT and YYEEEE. The CDR3 region is CASSLGTTWEQYF. Written as DNA, the CDR3 is TGTGCCAGCAGCTTAGGGACCACGTGGGAGCAGTACTTC. The complete variable domain, with remaining parts taken from reference TRBV5-6 and TRBJ2-7, reads DAGVTQSPTHLIKTRGQQVTLRCSPKSGHDTVSWYQQALGQGPQFIFQYYEEEERQRGNFPDRFSGHQFPNYSSELNVNALLLGDSALYLCASSLGTTWEQYFGPGTRLTVT.